The 5 T cell receptor beta chains listed next were all sequenced from one sample in a study of T cell responses to AZD1222 COVID-19 vaccine. Clones were read by immunoSEQ multiplex PCR, and TCRdb kept only the in-frame ones, dropping some. This table holds 150,000 to 200,000 clones, around 90% found once. Sequencing was performed on peripheral blood, taken on day 0 of AZD1222 vaccination. The receptors here all came from an adult in good health.

The chain uses TRBV19 and TRBJ1-5, with D possibly being TRBD1 (5 bases). CDR3 length equals 16 residues. Trimming pared 2 bases from V and 2 bases from J, leaving 13 bases between. Germline assignment: CDR1 LNHDA and CDR2 SQIVND (reference sequence). The CDR3 region is CASSITAGFGNQPQHF. The CDR3 coding sequence is TGTGCCAGTAGTATAACCGCAGGGTTTGGCAATCAGCCCCAGCATTTT.

V gene TRBV5-1 combines with J gene TRBJ2-1; the match to TRBD1 covers 7 bases. Trimming at V came to 6 bases and at J to 5 bases, leaving 11 bases not matched to a gene. Germline CDR1 reads SGHRS; CDR2 reads YFSETQ. This CDR3 is 15 amino acids long. The CDR3 region has the DNA TGCGCCAGCACCCCTTGGGGACAGCAAGACAATGAGCAGTTCTTC. Translation gives CASTPWGQQDNEQFF.

The chain's CDR3 is CASSLISGAGELFF. The CDR3 DNA sequence: TGTGCCAGCAGCTTAATATCAGGGGCCGGGGAGCTGTTTTTT. This chain joins TRBV7-3 and TRBJ2-2, with TRBD1 as a possible D gene (6 bases). Trimming stripped 1 base from V and 6 bases from J, with 9 bases between. The CDR3 covers 14 residues. Germline assignment: CDR1 SGHTA and CDR2 FQGTGA.

V usage is TRBV28 and J usage is TRBJ1-1, with no clear D. Germline values: CDR1 MDHEN, CDR2 SYDVKM. The CDR3 spans 14 residues. V dropped 3 bases and J dropped 1 base, with 9 bases sitting between them. DNA for the CDR3: TGTGCCAGCAGTTTGATTACGTCGAACACTGAAGCTTTCTTT. This codes for CASSLITSNTEAFF. Full variable domain (rest looked up from reference TRBV28 and TRBJ1-1): DVKVTQSSRYLVKRTGEKVFLECVQDMDHENMFWYRQDPGLGLRLIYFSYDVKMKEKGDIPEGYSVSREKKERFSLILESASTNQTSMYLCASSLITSNTEAFFGQGTRLTVV.

This chain links TRBV19 with TRBJ1-1; D ambiguous. The CDR3 runs 12 residues. Deletions cut 7 bases from V and 6 bases from J, with 12 bases between. Germline loops: CDR1 LNHDA, CDR2 SQIVND (reference sequence). The CDR3 coding sequence is TGTGCCAGTACTGGTGGCAGCTCTGAAGCTTTCTTT. It encodes CASTGGSSEAFF. The full variable domain, rest sourced from reference TRBV19 and TRBJ1-1, is DGGITQSPKYLFRKEGQNVTLSCEQNLNHDAMYWYRQDPGQGLRLIYYSQIVNDFQKGDIAEGYSVSREKKESFPLTVTSAQKNPTAFYLCASTGGSSEAFFGQGTRLTVV.